Presented here are 3 T cell receptor beta chains from one specimen sequenced in a study of blood T cell repertoires in COVID-19 (dated by TCRdb to 2019 to 2021). Library construction relied on the immunoSEQ multiplex PCR assay. In TCRdb, the immuneACCESS table is reduced to in-frame sequences with V and J assigned. These tables do not hold every clone; where another copy was compared, an unresolved V gene accounts for under half, and the others remain unexplained. Across this sample there are approximately 110,000 clones, with about four fifths seen only once. The ten largest clonotypes hold approximately 9% of the sample. The sequencing sample was made of peripheral blood. The source of these receptors is a woman in her 70s with acute or convalescent COVID-19.

This rearrangement joins TRBV6-6 to TRBJ1-1; D remains unclear. The V gene's germline CDR1 is MNHNY and CDR2 SVGAGI (reference sequence). This CDR3 has 12 residues. V gave up 7 bases and J gave up 4 bases, with 10 bases separating them. CDR3 residues: CASTQRGTEAFF. The CDR3 coding sequence is TGTGCCAGCACCCAGCGGGGCACTGAAGCTTTCTTT.

This sequence joins TRBV5-6 and TRBJ1-2; no reliable D call. V lost 4 bases to trimming and J lost 8 bases, with 18 bases between them. The CDR3 runs to 14 residues. The germline CDR1 and CDR2 sequences are SGHDT and YYEEEE. The CDR3, as DNA: TGTGCCAGCAGCCCCCAGGCACGCGCTGTAGGCTACACCTTC. It specifies CASSPQARAVGYTF.

The genes are TRBV5-4 and TRBJ1-1; 7 positions match TRBD1. V dropped 0 bases and J dropped 4; count of bases not matched to a gene: 6. The CDR3 length is 15 residues. CDR1 is SGHNT, CDR2 YYREEE, per germline (reference sequence). The CDR3 here is CASSLAYRGRTEAFF. DNA for the CDR3: TGTGCCAGCAGCTTGGCCTACAGGGGCCGCACTGAAGCTTTCTTT. Full variable domain (remainder filled in from reference TRBV5-4 and TRBJ1-1): ETGVTQSPTHLIKTRGQQVTLRCSSQSGHNTVSWYQQALGQGPQFIFQYYREEENGRGNFPPRFSGLQFPNYSSELNVNALELDDSALYLCASSLAYRGRTEAFFGQGTRLTVV.